The 3 T cell receptor beta chains below were found in one sample sequenced in a study of cytomegalovirus exposure and HLA in healthy donors. TCRdb's table, derived via immunoSEQ multiplex PCR, lists solely in-frame clones and lacks some. The data hold tens of thousands of clones, with 97% observed a single time. Material: PBMCs. These receptors all come from a man aged 30-40 years in good health and CMV-seropositive.

The chain has TRBV5-3 and TRBJ2-5; TRBD2 matches 7 bases. TRBV5-3 is identified as an open reading frame with a role that is uncertain. The CDR3 has 8 residues. CDR3: CPGGTQYF. The CDR3 bases are TGTCCGGGGGGGACCCAGTACTTC.

A note on this clone: A junction boundary mismatches the germline segment, possibly from a read error. V and J are TRBV7-7 and TRBJ2-2, with TRBD1 identical over 8 bases. This CDR3 has 13 residues. Germline CDR1 SSHAT, CDR2 FNYEAQ (reference sequence). This CDR3 reads CASSWDRSGELFF. CDR3 DNA: TGTGCTAGCAGCTGGGACAGGTCCGGGGAGCTGTTTTTT.

The genes are TRBV27 and TRBJ1-1; 7 nucleotides align to TRBD1. Germline lookup yields CDR1 MNHEY and CDR2 SMNVEV (reference sequence). This CDR3 spans 15 amino acids. Trimming took 6 bases from V and 1 from J; bases not matched to a gene: 8. This chain's CDR3 is CASSNRDRWNTEAFF. The CDR3 DNA reads as TGTGCCAGCAGCAACCGGGACAGATGGAACACTGAAGCTTTCTTT.